This T cell receptor (beta chain) was sequenced in a study of lymphopenia after photon versus proton radiotherapy. Method: immunoSEQ multiplex PCR; TCRdb's copy keeps in-frame clones and lacks some. The table lists some 64,000 clones, roughly 90% of them singletons. With regard to this clone: The target antigen is unknown.

Findings and caveats of the study: Survival link was tested only in deceased patients; proton benefit remains a possibility. Post-nadir TCR diversity decline inversely tracked overall survival among those who died.

With V trimmed by 4 bases and J by 0 bases, 15 bases remained unmatched. The germline V gene encodes CDR1 SGHDT and CDR2 YYEEEE. The CDR3 length is 19 residues. This sequence joins TRBV5-6 and TRBJ2-4, with 8 bases lining up with TRBD1. Material: peripheral blood, obtained from a patient treated with proton-based radiotherapy. This clonotype was obtained from a man older than 75 with esophageal cancer. This CDR3 is CASSHRQGTLWPAKNIQYF. DNA of the CDR3: TGTGCCAGCAGCCATCGACAGGGGACCCTTTGGCCAGCCAAAAACATTCAGTACTTC.